This T cell receptor beta chain originates from a study of breast tumors, draining lymph nodes, adjacent tissues. The sample holds many counts of this clonotype. Its antigen is unknown. The lymph nodes were axillary draining lymph nodes from breast cancer patients. MiXCR was run by TCRdb on the multiplex PCR reads, yielding one entry per CDR3 protein. Here the sample spans approximately 280,000 distinct CDR3 sequences, roughly 31% being singletons. Broader study findings: That most tumor T cells come from lymph nodes remained unproven. Tumor TCR diversity was below lymph nodes but above nontumor tissue.

CDR3 length: 15 residues. The V gene's germline CDR1 is SGHDT and CDR2 YYEEEE. V dropped 2 bases and J dropped 7 bases, with 18 bases sitting between them. This TCR came from a female donor with breast cancer. Some clones in this sample may be carry-over from other donors' samples. Sequenced material: axillary lymph node tissue. The chain combines TRBV5-6 with TRBJ1-2; TRBD1 might be the D (6 bases). CDR3 region: CASSFLQGEMGGYTF. The DNA for the CDR3 is TGTGCCAGCAGCTTCTTACAGGGTGAGATGGGTGGCTACACCTTC.